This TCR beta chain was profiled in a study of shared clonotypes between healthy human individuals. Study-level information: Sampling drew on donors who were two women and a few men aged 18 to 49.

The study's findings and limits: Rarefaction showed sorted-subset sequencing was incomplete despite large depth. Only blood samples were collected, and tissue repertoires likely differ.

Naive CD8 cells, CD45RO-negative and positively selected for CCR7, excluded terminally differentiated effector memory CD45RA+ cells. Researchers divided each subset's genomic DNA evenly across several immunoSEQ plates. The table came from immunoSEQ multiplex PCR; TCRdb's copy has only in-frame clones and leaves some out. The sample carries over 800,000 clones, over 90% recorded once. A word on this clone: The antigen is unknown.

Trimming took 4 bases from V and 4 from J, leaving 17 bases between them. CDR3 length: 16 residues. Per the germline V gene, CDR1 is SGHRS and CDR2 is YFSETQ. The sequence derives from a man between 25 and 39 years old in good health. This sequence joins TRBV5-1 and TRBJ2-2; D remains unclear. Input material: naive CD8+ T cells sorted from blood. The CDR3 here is CASSPRREEVTGELFF. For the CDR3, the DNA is TGCGCCAGCAGCCCACGTAGAGAGGAAGTCACCGGGGAGCTGTTTTTT.